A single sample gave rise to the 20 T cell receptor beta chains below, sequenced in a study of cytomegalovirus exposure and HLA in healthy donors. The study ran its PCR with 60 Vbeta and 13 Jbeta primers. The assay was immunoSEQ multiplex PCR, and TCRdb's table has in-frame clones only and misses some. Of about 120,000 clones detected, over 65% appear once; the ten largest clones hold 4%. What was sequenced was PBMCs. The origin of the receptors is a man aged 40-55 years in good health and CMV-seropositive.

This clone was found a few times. This CDR3 reads CASSRSVTGNYGYTF. The CDR3 nucleotides are TGTGCCAGCAGTCGATCGGTGACAGGGAACTATGGCTACACCTTC. V is TRBV28 and J is TRBJ1-2, with 7 bases matching TRBD1. CDR1 and CDR2 (germline): MDHEN, SYDVKM. The trim removed 5 bases at V and 2 bases at J, leaving 8 bases unmatched. This CDR3 comprises 15 residues.

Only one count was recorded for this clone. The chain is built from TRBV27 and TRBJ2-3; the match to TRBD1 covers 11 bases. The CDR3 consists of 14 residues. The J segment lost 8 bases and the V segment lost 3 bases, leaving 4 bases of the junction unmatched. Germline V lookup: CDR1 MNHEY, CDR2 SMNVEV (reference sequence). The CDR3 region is CASSLDRGRGTQYF. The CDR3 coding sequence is TGTGCCAGCAGTTTGGACAGGGGGCGAGGTACGCAGTATTTT.

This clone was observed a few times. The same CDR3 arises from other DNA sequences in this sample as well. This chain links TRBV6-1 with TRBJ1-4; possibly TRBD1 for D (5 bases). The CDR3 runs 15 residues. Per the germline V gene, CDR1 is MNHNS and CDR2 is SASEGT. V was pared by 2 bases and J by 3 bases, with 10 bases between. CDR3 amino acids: CASSELGAANEKLFF. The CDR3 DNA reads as TGTGCCAGCAGTGAACTAGGGGCGGCTAATGAAAAACTGTTTTTT.

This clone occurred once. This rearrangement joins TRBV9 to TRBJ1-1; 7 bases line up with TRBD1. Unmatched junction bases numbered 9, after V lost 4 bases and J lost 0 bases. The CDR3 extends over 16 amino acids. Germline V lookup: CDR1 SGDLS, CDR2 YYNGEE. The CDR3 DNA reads TGTGCCAGCAGCACAAACCGGGGGACAGTGAACACTGAAGCTTTCTTT. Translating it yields CASSTNRGTVNTEAFF.

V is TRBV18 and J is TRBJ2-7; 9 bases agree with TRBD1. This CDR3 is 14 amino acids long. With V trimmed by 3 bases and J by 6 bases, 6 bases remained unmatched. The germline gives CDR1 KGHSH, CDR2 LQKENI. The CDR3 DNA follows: TGTGCCAGCTCACCGGGACAGGGAGTACGCGAGCAGTACTTC. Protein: CASSPGQGVREQYF. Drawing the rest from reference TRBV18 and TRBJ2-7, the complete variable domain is NAGVMQNPRHLVRRRGQEARLRCSPMKGHSHVYWYRQLPEEGLKFMVYLQKENIIDESGMPKERFSAEFPKEGPSILRIQQVVRGDSAAYFCASSPGQGVREQYFGPGTRLTVT.

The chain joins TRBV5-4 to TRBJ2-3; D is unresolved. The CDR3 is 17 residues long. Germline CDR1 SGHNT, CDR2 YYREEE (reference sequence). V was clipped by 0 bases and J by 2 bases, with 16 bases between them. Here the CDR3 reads CASSLARPLTSTDTQYF. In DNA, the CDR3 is TGTGCCAGCAGCTTGGCAAGGCCACTAACCTCCACAGATACGCAGTATTTT.

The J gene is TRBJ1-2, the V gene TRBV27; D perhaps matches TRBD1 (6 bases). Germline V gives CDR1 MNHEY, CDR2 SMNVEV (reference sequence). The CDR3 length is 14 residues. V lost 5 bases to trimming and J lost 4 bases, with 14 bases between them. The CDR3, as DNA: TGTGCCAGCAGTGATAACAGGGAACCCTATGGCTACACCTTC. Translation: CASSDNREPYGYTF.

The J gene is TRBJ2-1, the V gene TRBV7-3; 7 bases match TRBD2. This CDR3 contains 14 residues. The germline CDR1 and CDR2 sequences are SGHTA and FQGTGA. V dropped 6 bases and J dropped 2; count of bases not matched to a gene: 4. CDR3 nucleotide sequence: TGTGCCAGCAGTTTAGCGGGTCCCTACAATGAGCAGTTCTTC. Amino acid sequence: CASSLAGPYNEQFF.

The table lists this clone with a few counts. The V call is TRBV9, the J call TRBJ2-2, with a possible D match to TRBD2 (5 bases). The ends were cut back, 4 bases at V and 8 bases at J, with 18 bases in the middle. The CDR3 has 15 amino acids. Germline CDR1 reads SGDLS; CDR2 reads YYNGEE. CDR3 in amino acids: CASSPTGKLLGELFF. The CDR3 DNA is TGTGCCAGCAGCCCAACGGGAAAGCTTCTGGGGGAGCTGTTTTTT.

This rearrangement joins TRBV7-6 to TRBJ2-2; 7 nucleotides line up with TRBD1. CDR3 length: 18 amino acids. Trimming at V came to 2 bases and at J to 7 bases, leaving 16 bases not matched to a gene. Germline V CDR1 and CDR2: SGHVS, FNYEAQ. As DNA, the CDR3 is TGTGCCAGCAGCTTACTGATGACAGGGTCTACTCGAAGCGGGGAGCTGTTTTTT. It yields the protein CASSLLMTGSTRSGELFF.

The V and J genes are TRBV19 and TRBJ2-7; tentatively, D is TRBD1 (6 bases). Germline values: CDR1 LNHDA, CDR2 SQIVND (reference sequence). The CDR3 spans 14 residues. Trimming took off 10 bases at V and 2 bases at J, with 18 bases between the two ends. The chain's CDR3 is CATVPGQGTYEQYF. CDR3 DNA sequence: TGTGCCACCGTTCCGGGACAAGGGACCTACGAGCAGTACTTC.

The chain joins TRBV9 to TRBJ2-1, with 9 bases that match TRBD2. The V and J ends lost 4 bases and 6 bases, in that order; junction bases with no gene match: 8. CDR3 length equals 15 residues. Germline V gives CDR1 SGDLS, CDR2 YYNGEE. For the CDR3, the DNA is TGTGCCAGCAGCCTTAGCGGGAGTTTAATCAATGAGCAGTTCTTC. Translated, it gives CASSLSGSLINEQFF.

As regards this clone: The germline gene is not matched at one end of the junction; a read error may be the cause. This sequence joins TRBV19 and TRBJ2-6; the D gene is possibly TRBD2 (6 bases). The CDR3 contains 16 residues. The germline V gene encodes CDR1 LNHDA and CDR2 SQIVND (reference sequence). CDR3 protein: CASSILPGGGANVLTF. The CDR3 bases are TGTGCCAGCAGTATCCTCCCCGGGGGTGGGGCCAACGTCCTGACTTTC.

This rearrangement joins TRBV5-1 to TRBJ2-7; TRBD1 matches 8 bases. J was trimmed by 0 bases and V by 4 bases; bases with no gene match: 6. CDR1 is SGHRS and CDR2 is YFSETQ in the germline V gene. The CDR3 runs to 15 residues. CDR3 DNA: TGCGCCAGCAGCGCAGGGGGCATGAGCTCCTACGAGCAGTACTTC. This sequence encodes CASSAGGMSSYEQYF. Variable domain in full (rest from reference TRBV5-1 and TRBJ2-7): KAGVTQTPRYLIKTRGQQVTLSCSPISGHRSVSWYQQTPGQGLQFLFEYFSETQRNKGNFPGRFSGRQFSNSRSEMNVSTLELGDSALYLCASSAGGMSSYEQYFGPGTRLTVT.

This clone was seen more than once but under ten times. The CDR3 sequence: CASSQARNQPQHF. The CDR3 nucleotides are TGTGCCAGCAGCCAAGCGAGGAATCAGCCCCAGCATTTT. The J gene is TRBJ1-5, the V gene TRBV4-2; no reliable D call. CDR3 length: 13 residues. Germline CDR1 reads LGHNA; CDR2 reads YNFKEQ. The ends were cut back, 1 base at V and 4 bases at J, with 5 bases in the middle.

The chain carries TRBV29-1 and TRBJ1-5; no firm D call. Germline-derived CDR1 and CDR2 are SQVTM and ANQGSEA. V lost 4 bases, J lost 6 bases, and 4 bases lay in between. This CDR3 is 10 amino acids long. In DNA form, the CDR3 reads TGCAGCGTTGGTAGTCAGCCCCAGCATTTT. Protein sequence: CSVGSQPQHF.

CDR3 sequence reads: CASSFSGRGGTDTQYF. Here the CDR3 DNA reads TGCGCCAGCAGCTTCAGTGGGAGGGGTGGCACAGATACGCAGTATTTT. The chain is built from TRBV5-1 and TRBJ2-3; TRBD2 matches 7 bases. Germline CDR1 SGHRS, CDR2 YFSETQ. V gave up 2 bases and J gave up 1 base; unmatched junction bases: 7. The CDR3 extends over 16 amino acids.

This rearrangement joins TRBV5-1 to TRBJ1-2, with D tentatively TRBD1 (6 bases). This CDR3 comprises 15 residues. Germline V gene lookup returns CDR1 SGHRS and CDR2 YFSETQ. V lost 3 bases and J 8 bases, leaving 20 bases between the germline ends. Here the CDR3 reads CASSSEQGTKEGYTF. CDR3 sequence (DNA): TGCGCCAGCAGCTCGGAACAGGGAACAAAGGAGGGCTACACCTTC. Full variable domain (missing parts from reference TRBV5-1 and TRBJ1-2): KAGVTQTPRYLIKTRGQQVTLSCSPISGHRSVSWYQQTPGQGLQFLFEYFSETQRNKGNFPGRFSGRQFSNSRSEMNVSTLELGDSALYLCASSSEQGTKEGYTFGSGTRLTVV.

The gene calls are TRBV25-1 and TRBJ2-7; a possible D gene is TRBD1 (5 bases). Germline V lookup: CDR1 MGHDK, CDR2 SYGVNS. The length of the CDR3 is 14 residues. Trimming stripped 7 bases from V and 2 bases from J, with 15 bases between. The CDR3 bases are TGTGCCAGCATCCCCTGCAGGGCCGCCTACGAGCAGTACTTC. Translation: CASIPCRAAYEQYF.

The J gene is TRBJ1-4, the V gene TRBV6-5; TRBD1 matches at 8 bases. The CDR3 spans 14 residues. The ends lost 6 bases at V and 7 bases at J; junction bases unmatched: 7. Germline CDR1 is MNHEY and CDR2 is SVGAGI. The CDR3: CASSWDRTAEKLFF. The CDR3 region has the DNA TGTGCCAGCAGCTGGGACAGGACAGCTGAAAAACTGTTTTTT.